This T cell receptor beta chain was captured in a study of shared clonotypes between healthy human individuals. Looking at the study overall: Used for every donor were three CD4 naive, three CD4 memory, two CD8 naive and one CD8 memory plate. Findings and caveats of the study: Generation probabilities were higher for clonotypes shared across all four sorted-subset donors than for unshared ones. Sampling included only blood; tissue repertoires likely differ.

Comments on this clone: Its antigen is unidentified.

The germline V gene encodes CDR1 MGHRA and CDR2 YSYEKL. V shed 1 base, J shed 4 bases, and the junction held 14 bases outside the gene matches. This CDR3 is built from 19 residues. Clones were read by immunoSEQ multiplex PCR, and TCRdb kept only the in-frame ones, dropping some. The data show roughly 2.5 million clones, around nine tenths seen once. The receptor's source is a young man in good health. Sample: naive CD4+ T cells sorted from blood. The subset was: CD45RA+ positively selected. This sequence joins TRBV4-1 and TRBJ2-5; 11 bases line up with TRBD2. The CDR3 sequence: CASSQVLSTSGRWRETQYF. The CDR3, as DNA: TGCGCCAGCAGCCAAGTTCTCTCTACTAGCGGGAGATGGAGAGAGACCCAGTACTTC.